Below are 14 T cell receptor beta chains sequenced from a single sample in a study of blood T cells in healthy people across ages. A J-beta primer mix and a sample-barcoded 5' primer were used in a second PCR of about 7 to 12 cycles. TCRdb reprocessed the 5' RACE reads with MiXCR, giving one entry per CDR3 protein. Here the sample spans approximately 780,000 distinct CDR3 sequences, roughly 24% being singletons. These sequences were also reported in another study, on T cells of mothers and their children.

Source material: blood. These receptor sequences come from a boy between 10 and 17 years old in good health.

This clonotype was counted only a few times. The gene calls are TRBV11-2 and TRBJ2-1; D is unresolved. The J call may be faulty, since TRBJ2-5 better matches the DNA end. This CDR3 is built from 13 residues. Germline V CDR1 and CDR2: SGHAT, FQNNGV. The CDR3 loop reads CASRRTRPETQYF. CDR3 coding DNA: TGTGCCAGCAGACGCACCAGGCCAGAGACCCAGTACTTC.

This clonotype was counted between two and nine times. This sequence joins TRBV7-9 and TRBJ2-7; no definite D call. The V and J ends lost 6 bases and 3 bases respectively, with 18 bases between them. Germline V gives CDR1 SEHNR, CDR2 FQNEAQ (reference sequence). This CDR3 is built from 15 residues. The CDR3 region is CASSYPGPTNYEQYF. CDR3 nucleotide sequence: TGTGCCAGCAGTTATCCGGGCCCCACGAACTACGAGCAGTACTTC.

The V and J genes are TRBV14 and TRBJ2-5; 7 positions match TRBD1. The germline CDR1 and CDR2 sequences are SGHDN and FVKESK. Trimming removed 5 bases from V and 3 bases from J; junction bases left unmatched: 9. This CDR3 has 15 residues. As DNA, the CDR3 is TGTGCCAGCAGCTTAAGGGGGCGAGTAGAAGAGACCCAGTACTTC. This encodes CASSLRGRVEETQYF.

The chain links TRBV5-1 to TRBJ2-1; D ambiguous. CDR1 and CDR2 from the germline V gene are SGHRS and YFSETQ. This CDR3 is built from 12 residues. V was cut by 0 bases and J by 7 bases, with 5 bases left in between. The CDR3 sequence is CASSLVANEQFF. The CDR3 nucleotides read TGCGCCAGCAGCTTGGTAGCTAATGAGCAGTTCTTC.

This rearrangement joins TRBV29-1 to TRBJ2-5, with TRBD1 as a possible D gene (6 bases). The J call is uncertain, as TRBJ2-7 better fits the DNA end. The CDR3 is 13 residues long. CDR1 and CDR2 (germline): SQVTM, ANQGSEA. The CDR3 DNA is TGCAGCGTTGAGATGGACAGCCCCTACGAGCAGTACTTC. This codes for CSVEMDSPYEQYF.

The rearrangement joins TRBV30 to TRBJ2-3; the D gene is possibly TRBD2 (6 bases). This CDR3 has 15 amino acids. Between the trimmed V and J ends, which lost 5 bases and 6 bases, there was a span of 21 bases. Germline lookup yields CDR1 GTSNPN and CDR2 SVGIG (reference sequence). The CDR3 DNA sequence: TGTGCCTGGGCTGTCGGGACTCTTGGGGCGGATACGCAGTATTTT. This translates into CAWAVGTLGADTQYF. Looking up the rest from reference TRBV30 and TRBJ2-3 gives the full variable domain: SQTIHQWPATLVQPVGSPLSLECTVEGTSNPNLYWYRQAAGRGLQLLFYSVGIGQISSEVPQNLSASRPQDRQFILSSKKLLLSDSGFYLCAWAVGTLGADTQYFGPGTRLTVL.

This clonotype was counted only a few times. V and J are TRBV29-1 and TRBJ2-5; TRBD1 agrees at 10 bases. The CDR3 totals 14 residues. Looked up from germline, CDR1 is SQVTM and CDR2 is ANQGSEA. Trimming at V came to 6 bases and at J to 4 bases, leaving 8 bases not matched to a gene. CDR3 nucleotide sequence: TGCAGCGTGGACACCGGGACAGGGGTAGAGACCCAGTACTTC. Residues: CSVDTGTGVETQYF.

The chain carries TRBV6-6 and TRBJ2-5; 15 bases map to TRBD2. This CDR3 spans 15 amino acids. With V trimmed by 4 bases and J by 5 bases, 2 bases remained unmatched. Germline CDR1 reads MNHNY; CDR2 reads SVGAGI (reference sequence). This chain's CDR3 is CASSWTSGREETQYF. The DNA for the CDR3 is TGTGCCAGCAGTTGGACTAGCGGGAGGGAGGAGACCCAGTACTTC.

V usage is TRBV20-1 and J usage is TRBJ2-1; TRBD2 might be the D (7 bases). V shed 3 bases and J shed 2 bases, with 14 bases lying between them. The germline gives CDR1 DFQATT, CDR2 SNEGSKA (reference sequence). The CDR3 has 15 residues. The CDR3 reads CSARKGGGPYNEQFF. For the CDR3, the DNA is TGCAGTGCTAGGAAGGGGGGGGGCCCCTACAATGAGCAGTTCTTC.

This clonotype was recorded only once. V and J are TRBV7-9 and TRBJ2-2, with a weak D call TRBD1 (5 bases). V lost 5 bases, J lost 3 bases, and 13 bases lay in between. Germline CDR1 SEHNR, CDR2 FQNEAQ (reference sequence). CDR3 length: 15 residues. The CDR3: CASSLQGLDTGELFF. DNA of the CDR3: TGTGCCAGCAGCCTTCAGGGCTTGGACACCGGGGAGCTGTTTTTT.

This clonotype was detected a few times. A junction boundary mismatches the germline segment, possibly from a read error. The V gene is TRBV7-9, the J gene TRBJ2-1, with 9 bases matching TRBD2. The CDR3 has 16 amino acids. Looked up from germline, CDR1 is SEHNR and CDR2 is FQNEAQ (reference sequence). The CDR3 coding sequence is TGTGCCAGCAGCTCCCCTAGCGGGGTTACCTACAGTGAGCAGTTCTTC. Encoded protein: CASSSPSGVTYSEQFF.

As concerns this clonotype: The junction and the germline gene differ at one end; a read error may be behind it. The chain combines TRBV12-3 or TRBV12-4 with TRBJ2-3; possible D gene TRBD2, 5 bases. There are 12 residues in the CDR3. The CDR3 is CASSGRTDAQYF. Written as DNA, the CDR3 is TGTGCCAGCAGTGGGAGAACAGATGCGCAGTATTTT.

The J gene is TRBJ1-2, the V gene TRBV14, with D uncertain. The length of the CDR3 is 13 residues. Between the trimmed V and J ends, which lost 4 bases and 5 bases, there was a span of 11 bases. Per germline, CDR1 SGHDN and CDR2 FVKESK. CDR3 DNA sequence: TGTGCCAGCAGCCGGGTCGAGGGATATGGCTACACCTTC. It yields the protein CASSRVEGYGYTF.

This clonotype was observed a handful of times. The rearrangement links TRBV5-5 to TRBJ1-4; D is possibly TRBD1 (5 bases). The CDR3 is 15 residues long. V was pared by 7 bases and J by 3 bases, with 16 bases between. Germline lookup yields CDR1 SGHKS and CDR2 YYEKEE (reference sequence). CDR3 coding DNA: TGTGCCAGCCAGATCAGGGCTAGAGCTAATGAAAAACTGTTTTTT. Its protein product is CASQIRARANEKLFF.